Presented here are 14 T cell receptor beta chains from one specimen sequenced in a study of breast tumors, draining lymph nodes, adjacent tissues. TCRdb reprocessed the multiplex PCR reads with MiXCR, giving one entry per CDR3 protein. The table lists 130,000 or so distinct CDR3 sequences, more than 20% of them singletons, with about 2.6% in the top ten. Samples came from axillary lymph nodes draining the breast cancer. The sample consisted of axillary lymph node tissue. The receptors were sampled from a female donor with breast cancer. Some clones in this sample may be carry-over from other donors' samples.

This clonotype was detected once. Given a much more abundant clone one base away, this may be a read error. V gene TRBV2 combines with J gene TRBJ2-5; tentatively, D is TRBD2 (6 bases). Per germline, CDR1 SNHLY and CDR2 FYNNEI. This CDR3 spans 13 amino acids. CDR3 sequence (DNA): TGTACCAGCAGTGAGCGAGGAGGGGAGACCCAGTACTTC. As protein: CTSSERGGETQYF. Variable domain in full (rest from reference TRBV2 and TRBJ2-5): EPEVTQTPSHQVTQMGQEVILRCVPISNHLYFYWYRQILGQKVEFLVSFYNNEISEKSEIFDDQFSVERPDGSNFTLKIRSTKLEDSAMYFCTSSERGGETQYFGPGTRLLVL.

This clonotype appeared many times. The chain employs TRBV24-1 and TRBJ2-2, with 14 bases matching TRBD2. The V and J ends lost 4 bases and 6 bases, in that order; junction bases with no gene match: 6. The CDR3 covers 17 residues. Germline loops: CDR1 KGHDR, CDR2 SFDVKD. CDR3 bases: TGTGCCACCAGTGAGCCCGGGACTAGCGGGAGAGCCGGGGAGCTGTTTTTT. Protein sequence: CATSEPGTSGRAGELFF.

This clonotype was found many times. The V and J genes are TRBV18 and TRBJ2-5; 9 bases map to TRBD1. The CDR3 spans 15 residues. V gave up 3 bases and J gave up 1 base; unmatched junction bases: 3. Germline V CDR1 and CDR2: KGHSH, LQKENI. In nucleotides, the CDR3 is TGTGCCAGCTCACCCCTGGGACAGGGCCAAGAGACCCAGTACTTC. Translating gives CASSPLGQGQETQYF.

This clonotype has a count of ten or more. V is TRBV20-1 and J is TRBJ2-7; D not resolved. V was cut by 0 bases and J by 4 bases, with 19 bases left in between. The CDR3 contains 16 residues. CDR1 is DFQATT, CDR2 SNEGSKA, per germline (reference sequence). CDR3 sequence reads: CSARDPSPSAVYEQYF. DNA for the CDR3: TGCAGTGCTAGAGATCCCAGCCCCAGTGCCGTATACGAGCAGTACTTC.

At least ten counts were recorded for this clonotype. The chain is built from TRBV5-1 and TRBJ2-3; D is unclear. V was cut by 4 bases and J by 5 bases, with 8 bases left in between. CDR1 and CDR2 from the germline V gene are SGHRS and YFSETQ. The CDR3 is 12 residues long. The CDR3 loop is CASSAEGDTQYF. In DNA, the CDR3 is TGCGCCAGCAGCGCGGAAGGAGATACGCAGTATTTT.

This clonotype was observed at least ten times. The chain combines TRBV9 with TRBJ2-3; D remains unclear. The CDR3 totals 16 residues. Germline V lookup: CDR1 SGDLS, CDR2 YYNGEE. V dropped 2 bases and J dropped 3 bases, with 16 bases sitting between them. The DNA for the CDR3 is TGTGCCAGCAGCGTGTTGAGTCTGGTCGGGACAGATACGCAGTATTTT. It specifies CASSVLSLVGTDTQYF.

The chain recombines TRBV19 with TRBJ2-1; 7 bases map to TRBD2. Germline V lookup: CDR1 LNHDA, CDR2 SQIVND (reference sequence). V lost 10 bases to trimming and J lost 0 bases; unmatched junction nucleotides: 27. The CDR3 runs 21 residues. The CDR3 sequence is CATKRLQGGPASSSSYNEQFF. DNA of the CDR3: TGTGCCACCAAGAGACTGCAGGGAGGGCCGGCCTCTTCTAGCTCCTACAATGAGCAGTTCTTC.

In this sample, this clonotype turned up many times. V gene TRBV6-5 combines with J gene TRBJ2-3; the match to TRBD1 covers 8 bases. The CDR3 is made up of 15 amino acids. J lost 4 bases, V lost 6 bases, and 9 bases had no gene match. Germline V gene lookup returns CDR1 MNHEY and CDR2 SVGAGI. CDR3 bases: TGTGCCAGCAGCGGCCGGACAGGGCCTTCAGATACGCAGTATTTT. Translating gives CASSGRTGPSDTQYF.

A word on this clonotype: This may come from a read error, since a much larger clone is one base off. The chain uses TRBV4-3 and TRBJ2-1; either TRBD1 or TRBD2 may supply D (5 bases each). This CDR3 spans 16 amino acids. The V and J ends lost 1 base and 2 bases respectively, with 12 bases between them. Germline CDR1 is LGHNA and CDR2 is YSLEER. CDR3 region: CASSQAAGAAYNEQFF. For the CDR3, the DNA is TGCGCCAGCAGCCAAGCAGCCGGGGCAGCCTACAATGAGCAGTTCTTC.

This clonotype appeared many times. The chain joins TRBV12-3 or TRBV12-4 to TRBJ2-1; D unclear. Trimming took 0 bases from V and 0 from J, leaving 6 bases between them. The CDR3 totals 15 residues. The CDR3 sequence is CASSLAQSSYNEQFF. In nucleotides, the CDR3 is TGTGCCAGCAGTTTAGCTCAAAGCTCCTACAATGAGCAGTTCTTC.

This clonotype was counted many times. This chain uses TRBV20-1 with TRBJ2-1; 12 nucleotides agree with TRBD2. Germline assignment: CDR1 DFQATT and CDR2 SNEGSKA (reference sequence). V lost 6 bases to trimming and J lost 8 bases; unmatched junction nucleotides: 5. The CDR3 contains 13 residues. CDR3 region: CSATLAGGYEQFF. The CDR3 DNA is TGCAGTGCCACACTAGCGGGAGGCTATGAGCAGTTCTTC.

This clonotype occurred many times. This chain uses TRBV4-1 with TRBJ2-1, with TRBD2 identical over 11 bases. Germline CDR1 MGHRA, CDR2 YSYEKL. This CDR3 spans 15 amino acids. The trim removed 5 bases at V and 4 bases at J, leaving 4 bases unmatched. The CDR3 sequence: CASSKGTSGYNEQFF. CDR3 DNA: TGCGCCAGCAGCAAAGGGACTAGCGGATACAATGAGCAGTTCTTC.

This clonotype was counted many times. V usage is TRBV7-2 and J usage is TRBJ2-3; 9 bases are a match to TRBD2. Germline assignment: CDR1 SGHTA and CDR2 FQGNSA. V lost 3 bases to trimming and J lost 3 bases; unmatched junction nucleotides: 4. The CDR3 contains 15 residues. CDR3 loop: CASSFSGSRTDTQYF. The CDR3 nucleotides are TGTGCCAGCAGCTTTAGCGGGAGCAGGACAGATACGCAGTATTTT.

The chain links TRBV28 to TRBJ2-5; weak D call: TRBD2 (7 bases). The CDR3 totals 15 residues. The V gene lost 3 bases and the J gene lost 1 base, with 12 bases spanning the gap. CDR1 is MDHEN and CDR2 is SYDVKM in the germline V gene. The CDR3 loop is CASSLRGGTQETQYF. Written as DNA, the CDR3 is TGTGCCAGCAGTTTGAGGGGGGGGACCCAAGAGACCCAGTACTTC.